The 20 T cell receptor beta chains below were found in one sample sequenced in a study of shared clonotypes between healthy human individuals. The assay was immunoSEQ multiplex PCR, and TCRdb's table has in-frame clones only and misses some. This table holds approximately 2.3 million clones, roughly 93% found once. The sample was naive CD4+ T cells from PBMCs. Stated subset: CD45RA+ positively selected. These receptors originate from a young man in good health. Some clones in this sample may be carry-over from other donors' samples.

The V gene is TRBV4-1, the J gene TRBJ2-3; a possible D gene is TRBD2 (6 bases). V was cut by 0 bases and J by 2 bases, with 15 bases left in between. Germline V lookup: CDR1 MGHRA, CDR2 YSYEKL. The CDR3 is 17 amino acids. The CDR3 reads CASSQDGAGGPTDTQYF. CDR3 DNA sequence: TGCGCCAGCAGCCAAGACGGAGCGGGCGGACCCACAGATACGCAGTATTTT.

V gene TRBV27 combines with J gene TRBJ2-6; D perhaps matches TRBD2 (5 bases). V was cut by 6 bases and J by 0 bases, with 12 bases left in between. CDR1 is MNHEY, CDR2 SMNVEV, per germline (reference sequence). The CDR3 is 16 amino acids. The CDR3 coding sequence is TGTGCCAGCAGAGACCAAGCGGTCTCTGGGGCCAACGTCCTGACTTTC. It specifies CASRDQAVSGANVLTF.

The chain carries TRBV28 and TRBJ2-2; tentatively, D is TRBD1 (6 bases). Germline V gives CDR1 MDHEN, CDR2 SYDVKM. The CDR3 spans 15 residues. V lost 7 bases and J 6 bases, leaving 18 bases between the germline ends. The CDR3 here is CASTLQGKGSGELFF. The CDR3 region has the DNA TGTGCCAGCACCTTACAGGGAAAAGGATCCGGGGAGCTGTTTTTT.

This clone was recorded only once. The chain recombines TRBV9 with TRBJ2-1; D unclear. The CDR3 length is 14 residues. Trimming pared 4 bases from V and 0 bases from J, leaving 8 bases between. Germline V lookup: CDR1 SGDLS, CDR2 YYNGEE. CDR3 coding DNA: TGTGCCAGCAGCCCAAGGGACTCCTACAATGAGCAGTTCTTC. The encoded protein is CASSPRDSYNEQFF.

The J gene is TRBJ1-1, the V gene TRBV28; D is ambiguous. Deletions cut 4 bases from V and 1 base from J, with 16 bases between. Germline CDR1 MDHEN, CDR2 SYDVKM. The CDR3 is 16 residues long. The CDR3 DNA reads TGTGCCAGCAGTTCCCACTACCGATCAGGGAACACTGAAGCTTTCTTT. As protein: CASSSHYRSGNTEAFF.

With respect to this clone: This CDR3 is also generated by other DNA sequences in the sample. The chain has TRBV7-9 and TRBJ2-3; 16 bases are shared with TRBD2. The CDR3 consists of 15 residues. V lost 5 bases to trimming and J lost 6 bases; unmatched junction nucleotides: 2. CDR1 is SEHNR, CDR2 FQNEAQ, per germline (reference sequence). CDR3 sequence reads: CASSPGLAGGDTQYF. CDR3 DNA: TGTGCCAGCAGCCCGGGACTAGCGGGAGGGGATACGCAGTATTTT. The entire variable domain, with the rest obtained from reference TRBV7-9 and TRBJ2-3, is as follows: DTGVSQNPRHKITKRGQNVTFRCDPISEHNRLYWYRQTLGQGPEFLTYFQNEAQLEKSRLLSDRFSAERPKGSFSTLEIQRTEQGDSAMYLCASSPGLAGGDTQYFGPGTRLTVL.

This clone was detected only once. DNA for the CDR3: TGCGCCAGCAGCCATTGGGGCCAGGGCACTGAAGCTTTCTTT. It codes for CASSHWGQGTEAFF. The rearrangement uses TRBV4-3 and TRBJ1-1, with TRBD1 as a possible D gene (5 bases). The CDR3 covers 14 residues. CDR1 is LGHNA and CDR2 is YSLEER in the germline V gene. V dropped 3 bases and J dropped 4 bases, with 12 bases sitting between them.

The chain carries TRBV4-1 and TRBJ2-7; TRBD2 agrees at 8 bases. This CDR3 is 15 amino acids long. The V and J ends lost 1 base and 1 base, in that order; junction bases with no gene match: 3. CDR1 is MGHRA, CDR2 YSYEKL, per germline. The CDR3 sequence is CASSQVQRESYEQYF. In nucleotides, the CDR3 is TGCGCCAGCAGCCAAGTTCAGCGGGAGTCCTACGAGCAGTACTTC.

The gene calls are TRBV4-3 and TRBJ2-7; the match to TRBD2 covers 8 bases. V gave up 1 base and J gave up 2 bases; unmatched junction bases: 7. CDR1 LGHNA and CDR2 YSLEER come from the germline V gene. The CDR3 totals 16 residues. CDR3 in DNA: TGCGCCAGCAGCCAAGTTTGGTTAGCGGGGACCTACGAGCAGTACTTC. Protein sequence: CASSQVWLAGTYEQYF.

The chain carries TRBV10-2 and TRBJ1-5, with D hard to call. The CDR3 is made up of 16 amino acids. V lost 6 bases to trimming and J lost 1 base, with 16 bases between them. Germline lookup yields CDR1 WSHSY and CDR2 SAAADI. The chain's CDR3 is CASRTPGGSSNQPQHF. The CDR3 DNA follows: TGCGCCAGCAGGACCCCGGGTGGGAGCAGCAATCAGCCCCAGCATTTT.

The chain couples TRBV5-1 to TRBJ2-5; D perhaps matches TRBD1 (5 bases). With 6 bases removed from V and 2 bases from J, the gap between germline ends came to 11 bases. Germline V gene sequence: CDR1 SGHRS, CDR2 YFSETQ. The CDR3 contains 13 residues. The CDR3 region has the DNA TGCGCCAGCATTCCGCAGGGACAAGAGACCCAGTACTTC. This sequence encodes CASIPQGQETQYF.

V gene TRBV5-1 combines with J gene TRBJ2-7, with 9 bases that match TRBD2. The germline CDR1 and CDR2 sequences are SGHRS and YFSETQ. CDR3 length: 15 amino acids. J lost 1 base, V lost 3 bases, and 5 bases had no gene match. Written as DNA, the CDR3 is TGCGCCAGCAGCTCGCGCAGCGGGGGGTCCTACGAGCAGTACTTC. Translation gives CASSSRSGGSYEQYF.

This clone has just a few counts. The chain couples TRBV14 to TRBJ1-2, with D possibly matching TRBD1 (5 bases). The CDR3 has 14 amino acids. The ends were cut back, 0 bases at V and 6 bases at J, with 11 bases in the middle. CDR1 SGHDN and CDR2 FVKESK come from the germline V gene. The CDR3 region is CASSQDRPGNGYTF. CDR3 in DNA: TGTGCCAGCAGCCAAGATCGACCAGGGAATGGCTACACCTTC.

Remarks on this clone: Other DNA variants within this sample encode the same CDR3. V usage is TRBV6-1 and J usage is TRBJ2-7; 8 positions match TRBD1. V shed 4 bases and J 4 bases; nucleotides not matched to a gene: 6. This CDR3 has 14 residues. Germline V gene lookup returns CDR1 MNHNS and CDR2 SASEGT. The chain's CDR3 is CASSGRDRTYEQYF. CDR3 nucleotide sequence: TGTGCCAGCAGTGGCCGGGACAGGACTTACGAGCAGTACTTC.

The gene calls are TRBV19 and TRBJ2-7; 8 bases are shared with TRBD1. Unmatched junction bases numbered 12, after V lost 11 bases and J lost 0 bases. The CDR3 spans 15 residues. Germline V lookup: CDR1 LNHDA, CDR2 SQIVND (reference sequence). CDR3 protein: CAVGPRDRRSYEQYF. The CDR3 DNA is TGTGCCGTAGGCCCCCGGGACAGGCGCTCCTACGAGCAGTACTTC.

The chain is built from TRBV9 and TRBJ1-4; TRBD1 matches at 8 bases. CDR1 is SGDLS, CDR2 YYNGEE, per germline. The CDR3 spans 13 residues. Losses at the gene ends were 3 bases for V and 6 bases for J; bases not matched to a gene: 1. CDR3 sequence: CASSEQGDEKLFF. DNA for the CDR3: TGTGCCAGCAGCGAACAGGGGGATGAAAAACTGTTTTTT. Variable domain in full (rest from reference TRBV9 and TRBJ1-4): DSGVTQTPKHLITATGQRVTLRCSPRSGDLSVYWYQQSLDQGLQFLIQYYNGEERAKGNILERFSAQQFPDLHSELNLSSLELGDSALYFCASSEQGDEKLFFGSGTQLSVL.

A single count supports this clone. The CDR3 nucleotides read TGTGCCAGTAGCGAGGTCGGACTCTATGGCTACACCTTC. Translating it yields CASSEVGLYGYTF. The chain has TRBV19 and TRBJ1-2, with unresolved D. The ends were cut back, 6 bases at V and 4 bases at J, with 12 bases in the middle. The CDR3 runs to 13 residues. Germline values: CDR1 LNHDA, CDR2 SQIVND (reference sequence).

This clone was counted a single time. The chain joins TRBV5-5 to TRBJ2-5; TRBD1 matches 9 bases. This CDR3 spans 17 amino acids. The germline V gene has CDR1 SGHKS and CDR2 YYEKEE (reference sequence). Trimming cost V 4 bases and J 1 base; bases outside gene matches: 11. The CDR3 reads CASSPARDRALQETQYF. For the CDR3, the DNA is TGTGCCAGCAGCCCAGCCCGGGACAGGGCTCTCCAAGAGACCCAGTACTTC.

The V gene is TRBV7-9, the J gene TRBJ2-1; the match to TRBD2 covers 8 bases. The CDR3 covers 13 residues. The germline V gene has CDR1 SEHNR and CDR2 FQNEAQ (reference sequence). Trimming took 7 bases from V and 2 from J; bases not matched to a gene: 1. The CDR3 DNA follows: TGTGCCAGCAACGGGAGGGCCTACAATGAGCAGTTCTTC. Its translation: CASNGRAYNEQFF. The full variable domain, rest sourced from reference TRBV7-9 and TRBJ2-1, is DTGVSQNPRHKITKRGQNVTFRCDPISEHNRLYWYRQTLGQGPEFLTYFQNEAQLEKSRLLSDRFSAERPKGSFSTLEIQRTEQGDSAMYLCASNGRAYNEQFFGPGTRLTVL.

This chain connects TRBV6-5 to TRBJ2-6, with D unresolved. The germline V gene encodes CDR1 MNHEY and CDR2 SVGAGI. The CDR3 runs to 15 residues. V dropped 3 bases and J dropped 0 bases, with 6 bases sitting between them. The CDR3 DNA reads as TGTGCCAGCAGTTATGCAAGCTCTGGGGCCAACGTCCTGACTTTC. As protein: CASSYASSGANVLTF.